This TCR beta chain stems from a study of CD8+ T cells in alopecia areata. General study findings and limits: TCR sharing across patients was less clear than in mice, possibly HLA-related. Alphabeta T cells residing in normal skin are also sequenced in scalp samples. Lesional scalp, notably in alopecia totalis/universalis, had clonality above that of normal scalp.

Trimming left V 5 bases short and J 9 bases short, with 14 bases between. CDR3 length: 14 amino acids. Germline assignment: CDR1 SGHVS and CDR2 FQNEAQ. Extraction and reverse transcription of RNA yielded cDNA as the sequencing template. Clones were sequenced by immunoSEQ multiplex PCR, and TCRdb holds only the in-frame ones, with some missing. Of 90,000 to 150,000 clones in the sample, less than 70% were seen once. From PBMCs, CD4+ and CD8+ T cells were sorted. As to this clone: What it binds is not known.

The receptor was isolated from a human donor in good health. V usage is TRBV7-8 and J usage is TRBJ1-6, with a possible D match to TRBD1 (6 bases). The material sequenced was CD4+ T cells sorted from blood. The CDR3 bases are TGTGCCAGCAGCAAAACGGGGGGCGGTTCACCCCTCCACTTT. Translation: CASSKTGGGSPLHF.